The next 15 T cell receptor beta chains were all read from a single sample in a study of T cell repertoires in cytomegalovirus infection. These receptors lack a known antigen. TCRdb analysed the reads with MiXCR anew, one entry per CDR3 protein. The sample shows about 470,000 distinct CDR3 sequences, approximately 40% of them seen only once. Sequencing was performed on cultured PBMCs, taken from culture after CMV antigen stimulation. Every receptor here comes from a human donor in good health (CMV status not recorded). Some clones in this sample may be carry-over from other donors' samples.

This clonotype was counted once. For the CDR3, the DNA is TGTGCCAGCAAGATGGTGAACACTGAAGCTTTCTTT. This codes for CASKMVNTEAFF. The chain carries TRBV25-1 and TRBJ1-1; D remains ambiguous. Germline assignment: CDR1 MGHDK and CDR2 SYGVNS. The CDR3 sequence is 12 residues long. V lost 7 bases, J lost 0 bases, and 6 bases lay in between.

This clonotype was counted only a few times. This rearrangement joins TRBV7-2 to TRBJ2-7; 11 nucleotides line up with TRBD2. The V gene's germline CDR1 is SGHTA and CDR2 FQGNSA. The CDR3 consists of 16 residues. Unmatched junction bases numbered 8, after V lost 5 bases and J lost 2 bases. The chain's CDR3 is CASSTTSGGRPYEQYF. The CDR3 nucleotides read TGTGCCAGCAGCACAACTAGCGGGGGACGCCCCTACGAGCAGTACTTC.

This clonotype has a handful of counts. V and J are TRBV6-6 and TRBJ1-6; 7 bases line up with TRBD1. The CDR3 sequence is 15 residues long. The trim removed 6 bases at V and 7 bases at J, leaving 9 bases unmatched. Germline CDR1 and CDR2: MNHNY and SVGAGI (reference sequence). DNA for the CDR3: TGTGCCAGCAGATCCGACAGGGCGGGCAATTCACCCCTCCACTTT. Translation: CASRSDRAGNSPLHF.

The chain couples TRBV11-1 to TRBJ2-1, with 9 bases aligning to TRBD1. Germline V gene lookup returns CDR1 SGHAT and CDR2 FQDESV (reference sequence). After removal of 5 bases from V and 7 bases from J, the junction contained 12 bases not matched to a gene. The CDR3 has 16 amino acids. DNA of the CDR3: TGTGCCAGCAGCCCCCCCGCGGACAGGGGATCGAATGAGCAGTTCTTC. This gives the protein CASSPPADRGSNEQFF.

The CDR3 region has the DNA TGTGCCAGCAGCCGGGGACTCCGGGACTACGAGCAGTACTTC. Protein product: CASSRGLRDYEQYF. V is TRBV12-3 or TRBV12-4 and J is TRBJ2-7; D may be TRBD2 (6 bases). The V gene lost 6 bases and the J gene lost 3 bases, with 15 bases spanning the gap. The CDR3 has 14 residues.

The chain employs TRBV6-2 or TRBV6-3 and TRBJ2-3, with D perhaps TRBD1 or TRBD2 (5 bases each). CDR1 and CDR2 from the germline V gene are MNHEY and SVGEGT. The CDR3 is 15 residues long. The V end was cut by 0 bases, the J end by 3 bases, with 10 bases between. CDR3 DNA: TGTGCCAGCAGTTACTCGGGGGAGTCAACAGATACGCAGTATTTT. Amino acid sequence: CASSYSGESTDTQYF.

The chain recombines TRBV7-8 with TRBJ2-1; D unresolved. Germline CDR1 SGHVS, CDR2 FQNEAQ. The CDR3 runs 15 residues. The V gene lost 2 bases and the J gene lost 0 bases, with 8 bases spanning the gap. CDR3 loop: CASSLRAPSYNEQFF. CDR3 nucleotide sequence: TGTGCCAGCAGCTTACGGGCGCCCTCCTACAATGAGCAGTTCTTC.

This clonotype showed up just once. The chain links TRBV6-2 or TRBV6-3 to TRBJ2-7; 8 bases are shared with TRBD2. The CDR3 is 14 residues long. Germline V lookup: CDR1 MNHEY, CDR2 SVGEGT. The ends lost 6 bases at V and 0 bases at J; junction bases unmatched: 4. The CDR3 DNA reads TGTGCCAGCAGCAAAAGCGGGAGCTCCTACGAGCAGTACTTC. Residues: CASSKSGSSYEQYF.

The chain uses TRBV7-2 and TRBJ2-1; TRBD1 matches 12 bases. The CDR3 runs to 14 residues. CDR1 is SGHTA, CDR2 FQGNSA, per germline. The V segment lost 5 bases and the J segment 10 bases; nucleotides outside the gene matches: 6. For the CDR3, the DNA is TGTGCCAGCAGCGTCCGGGACAGGGGGCCCGAGCAGTTCTTC. Translation: CASSVRDRGPEQFF.

The chain joins TRBV20-1 to TRBJ2-4, with TRBD1 identical over 10 bases. Losses at the gene ends were 6 bases for V and 5 bases for J; bases not matched to a gene: 7. This CDR3 is built from 14 residues. The germline CDR1 and CDR2 sequences are DFQATT and SNEGSKA (reference sequence). The CDR3 DNA reads as TGCAGTGCCCCAAAGGGGACAGGGGAAAACATTCAGTACTTC. Its translation: CSAPKGTGENIQYF.

The chain links TRBV12-3 or TRBV12-4 to TRBJ1-6; perhaps TRBD1 as D (5 bases). The CDR3 runs 15 residues. V was clipped by 5 bases and J by 8 bases, with 16 bases between them. As DNA, the CDR3 is TGTGCCAGCAGTCCCGGGGGGGGGGTTGATTCACCCCTCCACTTT. This sequence encodes CASSPGGGVDSPLHF.

A remark on this clonotype: At one end, the junction sequence differs from germline, possibly due to a read error. The chain has TRBV6-8 and TRBJ1-1; D unclear. This CDR3 spans 12 amino acids. Germline assignment: CDR1 MNHGY and CDR2 SAAAGT. The CDR3 is CDSSSREFEAFF. The DNA of the CDR3 is TGTGACAGCAGTTCGAGAGAGTTTGAAGCTTTCTTT.

The chain is built from TRBV10-3 and TRBJ2-3; 9 positions match TRBD2. V trimming: 6 bases; J trimming: 5 bases; junction bases outside the gene matches: 12. CDR1 ENHRY and CDR2 SYGVKD come from the germline V gene. The CDR3 length is 16 residues. CDR3 sequence (DNA): TGTGCCATCAGGGTCGACGTAGCGGGAGTCTTAGATACGCAGTATTTT. Amino acid sequence: CAIRVDVAGVLDTQYF.

This clonotype was seen a few times. The genes are TRBV28 and TRBJ2-7; TRBD2 matches 7 bases. The CDR3 length is 14 residues. CDR1 is MDHEN, CDR2 SYDVKM, per germline. Trimming cost V 7 bases and J 6 bases; bases outside gene matches: 12. The CDR3 nucleotides are TGTGCCAGCAACGGACTAGATAGTCTGCGCGAGCAGTACTTC. It is translated as CASNGLDSLREQYF.

A few counts support this clonotype. V and J are TRBV19 and TRBJ1-2; D might be TRBD1 (5 bases). The CDR3 has 14 amino acids. Trimming took 4 bases from V and 7 from J, leaving 16 bases between them. CDR1 and CDR2 from the germline V gene are LNHDA and SQIVND (reference sequence). This chain's CDR3 is CASSKRTKDVGYTF. DNA for the CDR3: TGTGCCAGTAGTAAAAGGACAAAAGATGTTGGCTACACCTTC.